This T cell receptor (beta chain) appears in the sequencing data of a study of prognosis after radiotherapy for stage I lung cancer. The study amplified the TCR beta CDR3 region from genomic DNA. This amplification was carried out by two rounds of multiplex PCR. Each TRBV and TRBJ gene had its own primer in the first PCR round. TCRdb recomputed calls from the multiplex PCR reads with MiXCR, one row per CDR3 protein. The table lists over 14,000 distinct CDR3 sequences, around 56% of them singletons, with under 30% in the top ten. Study conclusions and caveats: The study found that unique TCR clone counts fell after stereotactic body radiation therapy, median about 10,000 versus 6,900.

With respect to this clonotype: As yet, its antigen is unknown.

Trimming shortened V by 3 bases and J by 10 bases, and 16 bases separated the two germline ends. Germline V gene data show CDR1 as SGHNT and CDR2 as YENEEA. The CDR3 sequence is 14 residues long. The sequences come from PBMCs, collected before or after stereotactic body radiation therapy (not recorded which). The chain employs TRBV11-3 and TRBJ2-1; no definite D call. This clonotype was sampled from a donor aged 50 or older with non-small cell lung cancer. CDR3 sequence: CASSFWRTTTEQFF. CDR3 bases: TGTGCCAGCAGCTTTTGGCGTACAACTACGGAGCAGTTCTTC.